This T cell receptor (beta chain) was captured in a study of blood T cells in healthy people across ages. General study points: TCR beta diversity, measured per million T cells, fell in a roughly linear way with age. Among long-lived donors, naive CD4+ cells were more numerous and diversity higher than in aged donors. The CMV status of each donor remained undetermined, and this could have confounded shifts in expanded clonotypes.

The germline gives CDR1 WSHSY, CDR2 SAAADI. The J segment lost 1 base and the V segment lost 8 bases, leaving 5 bases of the junction unmatched. CDR3 length equals 13 residues. Many counts were recorded for this clonotype. Antigen: not known. Then a second PCR, running roughly 7 to 11 cycles, was carried out with a sample-barcoded 5' primer and a J-beta primer mix. TCRdb analysed the 5' RACE reads with MiXCR anew, one entry per CDR3 protein. The sample gives fewer than 2 million distinct CDR3 sequences, 30% to 40% of which show up once; 23% is in the top ten. The sequenced sample was blood. The rearrangement joins TRBV10-2 to TRBJ2-7; 7 nucleotides agree with TRBD1. This sequence was found in a human donor in good health. CDR3 sequence reads: CASRQGPSYEQYF. The CDR3 DNA sequence: TGCGCCAGCCGACAGGGACCATCCTACGAGCAGTACTTC.